These 20 T cell receptor beta chains share one sample of origin, sequenced in a study of Ad26.COV2.S vaccination and SARS-CoV-2 variants. Clones were read by immunoSEQ multiplex PCR, and TCRdb kept only the in-frame ones, dropping some. The sample consists of more than 300,000 clones, roughly 91% of them appearing once. Sample treatment: around 19 received Ad26.COV2.S at low or high dose, single or two shots; several received placebo; per-sample allocation not given. Day 63 after the first vaccine or placebo injection was the time point for sampling. The input for sequencing was peripheral blood, taken in a trial of Ad26.COV2.S vaccine versus placebo. The receptors come from a person aged 18-60 years who received the Ad26.COV2.S COVID-19 vaccine or a placebo.

The rearrangement joins TRBV19 to TRBJ2-5, with 7 bases matching TRBD2. This CDR3 contains 13 residues. Germline-derived CDR1 and CDR2 are LNHDA and SQIVND (reference sequence). J gave up 2 bases and V 4 bases, and 1 base lay outside the gene matches. The CDR3, as DNA: TGTGCCAGTAGTACCGGGAGGCAAGAGACCCAGTACTTC. It specifies CASSTGRQETQYF. Complete variable domain (other parts from reference TRBV19 and TRBJ2-5): DGGITQSPKYLFRKEGQNVTLSCEQNLNHDAMYWYRQDPGQGLRLIYYSQIVNDFQKGDIAEGYSVSREKKESFPLTVTSAQKNPTAFYLCASSTGRQETQYFGPGTRLLVL.

This rearrangement joins TRBV7-2 to TRBJ2-1; D remains unclear. The length of the CDR3 is 12 residues. Trimming cost V 3 bases and J 6 bases, with 6 bases left between them. In germline, CDR1 is SGHTA, CDR2 FQGNSA. CDR3 DNA sequence: TGTGCCAGCAGCTTTACTACCAATGAGCAGTTCTTC. It translates to CASSFTTNEQFF.

This chain uses TRBV18 with TRBJ2-5, with D hard to call. CDR1 is KGHSH, CDR2 LQKENI, per germline. The CDR3 consists of 12 residues. V lost 5 bases to trimming and J lost 5 bases, with 9 bases between them. The DNA for the CDR3 is TGTGCCAGCTCAGCTCTTAAGGAGACCCAGTACTTC. It encodes CASSALKETQYF.

The V and J genes are TRBV4-1 and TRBJ1-6; possibly TRBD1 for D (5 bases). Trimming shortened V by 0 bases and J by 8 bases, and 14 bases separated the two germline ends. The germline V gene has CDR1 MGHRA and CDR2 YSYEKL. The CDR3 is 16 amino acids. This chain's CDR3 is CASSQEGQGRHSPLHF. The CDR3 DNA reads TGCGCCAGCAGCCAAGAAGGGCAGGGAAGGCATTCACCCCTCCACTTT.

The chain recombines TRBV4-3 with TRBJ2-7, with 10 bases matching TRBD1. The CDR3 has 16 residues. V dropped 1 base and J dropped 3; count of bases not matched to a gene: 6. From germline, CDR1 is LGHNA and CDR2 YSLEER. The CDR3 loop is CASSQGAGQGIYEQYF. In DNA form, the CDR3 reads TGCGCCAGCAGCCAAGGGGCGGGACAGGGGATCTACGAGCAGTACTTC.

This sequence joins TRBV25-1 and TRBJ1-2; the D gene is possibly TRBD1 (6 bases). The CDR3 is 14 amino acids. The V end lost 1 base, the J end lost 2 bases, and 8 bases lay between the germline ends. The germline V gene has CDR1 MGHDK and CDR2 SYGVNS. CDR3: CASSEWGANYGYTF. In nucleotides, the CDR3 is TGTGCCAGCAGTGAATGGGGGGCGAACTATGGCTACACCTTC.

The genes are TRBV7-9 and TRBJ2-1; 11 bases line up with TRBD2. V was pared by 1 base and J by 2 bases, with 7 bases of the junction left unmatched. CDR1 and CDR2 (germline): SEHNR, FQNEAQ (reference sequence). CDR3 length equals 18 residues. The CDR3: CASSLVSGTSGAYNEQFF. The CDR3 DNA follows: TGTGCCAGCAGCTTAGTTTCCGGGACTAGCGGAGCCTACAATGAGCAGTTCTTC.

The chain is built from TRBV10-1 and TRBJ2-1, with 16 nucleotides matching TRBD2. Germline loops: CDR1 WNHNN, CDR2 SYGVQD (reference sequence). The CDR3 runs to 19 residues. V was pared by 8 bases and J by 4 bases, with 14 bases of the junction left unmatched. The CDR3 DNA is TGCGCCAGCGCCTGGTCCGGGACTAGCGGGGGGGCCTGGTACAATGAGCAGTTCTTC. As protein: CASAWSGTSGGAWYNEQFF.

The chain links TRBV19 to TRBJ1-5, with 8 bases lining up with TRBD1. The germline gives CDR1 LNHDA, CDR2 SQIVND (reference sequence). Trimming took 8 bases from V and 2 from J; bases not matched to a gene: 8. This CDR3 region has 15 residues. The chain's CDR3 is CASCRLDRGNQPQHF. The CDR3 DNA is TGTGCCAGTTGTCGTCTGGACAGGGGCAATCAGCCCCAGCATTTT.

V gene TRBV7-9 combines with J gene TRBJ2-7; 7 bases agree with TRBD1. V was clipped by 5 bases and J by 2 bases; unmatched bases: 12. Germline assignment: CDR1 SEHNR and CDR2 FQNEAQ (reference sequence). This CDR3 contains 16 residues. The CDR3 DNA is TGTGCCAGCAGCCCAAACCCAGGACAGGCGACCTACGAGCAGTACTTC. Its translation: CASSPNPGQATYEQYF.

This chain joins TRBV19 and TRBJ1-1, with D perhaps TRBD1 (5 bases). Germline assignment: CDR1 LNHDA and CDR2 SQIVND (reference sequence). CDR3 size: 14 residues. Trimming cost V 5 bases and J 7 bases, with 17 bases left between them. The CDR3 loop is CASSEQLGRNEAFF. CDR3 DNA sequence: TGTGCCAGTAGTGAACAGTTGGGGCGGAATGAAGCTTTCTTT.

This clone came up a few times. The V call is TRBV4-1, the J call TRBJ2-7, with D perhaps matching TRBD1 (6 bases). The CDR3 spans 15 residues. Germline lookup yields CDR1 MGHRA and CDR2 YSYEKL. Trimming cost V 1 base and J 2 bases, with 12 bases left between them. The CDR3 sequence is CASSQAGTKTYEQYF. In nucleotides, the CDR3 is TGCGCCAGCAGCCAAGCCGGGACAAAAACCTACGAGCAGTACTTC.

Only one count was recorded for this clone. V is TRBV6-5 and J is TRBJ2-7, with TRBD2 matching 9 bases. The ends lost 8 bases at V and 3 bases at J; junction bases unmatched: 8. The CDR3 runs 14 residues. Germline CDR1 and CDR2: MNHEY and SVGAGI. The CDR3 loop is CASRRLAENYEQYF. CDR3 nucleotides: TGTGCCAGCCGCAGACTAGCGGAAAACTACGAGCAGTACTTC.

V is TRBV2 and J is TRBJ1-4; perhaps TRBD1 as D (5 bases). This CDR3 has 14 amino acids. CDR1 SNHLY and CDR2 FYNNEI come from the germline V gene. Trimming shortened V by 0 bases and J by 4 bases, and 6 bases separated the two germline ends. The CDR3 DNA is TGTGCCAGCAGTGAAGCGGGGGGTAATGAAAAACTGTTTTTT. This codes for CASSEAGGNEKLFF.

There are a few counts of this clone. The genes are TRBV11-2 and TRBJ2-7; D is undetermined. V shed 3 bases and J shed 0 bases, with 9 bases lying between them. The CDR3 covers 14 residues. Looked up from germline, CDR1 is SGHAT and CDR2 is FQNNGV. The CDR3 DNA reads as TGTGCCAGCAGCTTGGGCCCGCTCTCCTACGAGCAGTACTTC. It codes for CASSLGPLSYEQYF.

This rearrangement joins TRBV4-2 to TRBJ2-3; 8 nucleotides align to TRBD2. CDR1 and CDR2 from the germline V gene are LGHNA and YNFKEQ. This CDR3 spans 17 amino acids. The trim removed 1 base at V and 1 base at J, leaving 7 bases unmatched. Here the CDR3 DNA reads TGTGCCAGCAGCCAAGCCGGGGCCGGGGGGGGCACAGATACGCAGTATTTT. The encoded protein is CASSQAGAGGGTDTQYF.

V and J are TRBV5-4 and TRBJ2-1; D is ambiguous. This CDR3 spans 12 amino acids. The V and J ends lost 0 bases and 11 bases respectively, with 9 bases between them. Germline-derived CDR1 and CDR2 are SGHNT and YYREEE (reference sequence). In DNA form, the CDR3 reads TGTGCCAGCAGCTTGGTGGCGGATAAGCAGTTCTTC. It specifies CASSLVADKQFF.

Points on this clone: The same CDR3 also results from other DNA sequences found in this sample. This chain links TRBV24-1 with TRBJ2-2; D remains unclear. The CDR3 totals 15 residues. With 0 bases removed from V and 2 bases from J, the gap between germline ends came to 6 bases. CDR1 is KGHDR, CDR2 SFDVKD, per germline. The CDR3 spells CATSDLRQNTGELFF. CDR3 sequence (DNA): TGTGCCACCAGTGATTTGAGGCAAAACACCGGGGAGCTGTTTTTT.

The chain links TRBV5-8 to TRBJ2-1; 12 positions agree with TRBD2. The J segment lost 8 bases and the V segment lost 0 bases, leaving 3 bases of the junction unmatched. The CDR3 is made up of 15 amino acids. The germline V gene encodes CDR1 SGHTS and CDR2 YDEGEE. The CDR3, as DNA: TGTGCCAGCAGCTTGGGACTAGCGGGAGAAGATGAGCAGTTCTTC. Translating it yields CASSLGLAGEDEQFF. The complete variable domain, with remaining parts taken from reference TRBV5-8 and TRBJ2-1, reads EAGVTQSPTHLIKTRGQQATLRCSPISGHTSVYWYQQALGLGLQFLLWYDEGEERNRGNFPPRFSGRQFPNYSSELNVNALELEDSALYLCASSLGLAGEDEQFFGPGTRLTVL.

V is TRBV20-1 and J is TRBJ1-5, with TRBD1 matching over 7 bases. V lost 3 bases to trimming and J lost 4 bases; unmatched junction nucleotides: 3. Germline V gene data show CDR1 as DFQATT and CDR2 as SNEGSKA (reference sequence). CDR3 size: 13 residues. The CDR3 coding sequence is TGCAGTGCTAGTCGGGACAGAAATCAGCCCCAGCATTTT. Protein: CSASRDRNQPQHF.